This T cell receptor beta chain was captured in a study of blood T cell repertoires in COVID-19. Whole-study context: The cDNA or gDNA used as material had been derived from T cells, B-cell-depleted T cells, or PBMCs.

Study processing details: How many nucleated cells were present was estimated from reference gene primer amplification. The data were produced by immunoSEQ multiplex PCR, yet TCRdb's version contains in-frame clones alone and is incomplete. D and trimming were read from the DNA, whereas the V and J calls and clone size are those reported in that table. The top ten clones hold about 1.6% of a sample with a few hundred thousand clones, 84% of them seen once. This clone was seen a handful of times. The germline V gene encodes CDR1 MGHRA and CDR2 YSYEKL. The germline V and J ends were trimmed by 10 bases and 6 bases, with 15 bases remaining between them. CDR3 length: 12 residues.

The V gene is TRBV4-1, the J gene TRBJ1-1; D may be TRBD1 (5 bases). Sequenced material: peripheral blood. This receptor was identified in a middle-aged woman who had recovered from COVID-19. For the CDR3, the DNA is TGCGCCATTCCTCGGGGGGACGCTGAAGCTTTCTTT. It translates to CAIPRGDAEAFF.